Listed below are T cell receptor beta chains from one sample, sequenced in a study of PD-L1 blockade in urothelial cancer. Clones were read by immunoSEQ multiplex PCR, and TCRdb kept only the in-frame ones, dropping some. The sample lists 85,000 to 90,000 clones, around nine tenths seen once, with approximately 10% in the top ten. The specimen comprised PBMCs, sampled around atezolizumab (anti-PD-L1) treatment. These receptors were taken from a man aged 60 to 75 with urothelial cancer. Both conserved end residues are part of each CDR3. Each record gives: D gene, V gene, clone size, J gene, CDR3 DNA, CDR3 protein. D genes are given only for firm matches. Expanded clones are given a class, and other clones once, few, many or no size at all.

TRBD2	TRBV7-7	NA	TRBJ2-1	TGTGCTAGCAGCGAGGGACTAGCGGAACGTGAGCAGTTCTTC	CASSEGLAEREQFF
NA	TRBV5-1	NA	TRBJ2-7	TGCGCCAGCAGCTTGGCCTCGACTACCTCTCTAGAGCAGTACTTC	CASSLASTTSLEQYF
NA	TRBV5-8	NA	TRBJ2-1	TGTGCCAGCAGCTTCCAGGAAGTCGATGAGCAGTTCTTC	CASSFQEVDEQFF
TRBD1	TRBV6-5	NA	TRBJ1-6	TGTGCCAGCAGTGGCGGACAGGGGGATAATTCACCCCTCCACTTT	CASSGGQGDNSPLHF
NA	TRBV19	NA	TRBJ1-4	TGTGCCAGTAACCAGGGGAGTAATGAAAAACTGTTTTTT	CASNQGSNEKLFF
TRBD2	TRBV7-2	NA	TRBJ2-3	TGTGCCAGCAGCCCCAGCGGGGGGACGGCAGATACGCAGTATTTT	CASSPSGGTADTQYF
NA	TRBV5-6	NA	TRBJ2-5	TGTGCCAGCAGCATACGTGTCGGGAGAGTAGGGACCCAGTACTTC	CASSIRVGRVGTQYF
TRBD1	TRBV2	NA	TRBJ2-7	TGTGCCAGCAGTGATCAGGGGGAATCCTACGAGCAGTACTTC	CASSDQGESYEQYF
TRBD1	TRBV5-6	NA	TRBJ2-3	TGTGCCAGCAGCTCAGGACAGGGGTTAGATACGCAGTATTTT	CASSSGQGLDTQYF
NA	TRBV4-3	NA	TRBJ2-4	TGCGCCAGCAGCCCTGTCATCTTCAAGTCGGGCGGGCGAAACATTCAGTACTTC	CASSPVIFKSGGRNIQYF
NA	TRBV19	NA	TRBJ2-7	TGTGCCAGTAGTAATTGGGGCCTGGTCCACGAGCAGTACTTC	CASSNWGLVHEQYF
NA	TRBV30	once	TRBJ2-2	TGTGCCTGGAGTGTACAGCGAGGGCCCTACACCGGGGAGCTGTTTTTT	CAWSVQRGPYTGELFF
NA	TRBV7-9	NA	TRBJ2-5	TGTGCCAGCAGCTTGACAGTTCAAGAGACCCAGTACTTC	CASSLTVQETQYF
NA	TRBV19	NA	TRBJ2-3	TGTGCCAGTAGTATGGTGAGCCGCCCAGATACGCAGTATTTT	CASSMVSRPDTQYF
NA	TRBV30	NA	TRBJ1-5	TGTGCCTGGAGCTCAAAGGGGTTCTATAGCAATCAGCCCCAGCATTTT	CAWSSKGFYSNQPQHF
TRBD1	TRBV19	once	TRBJ1-5	TGTGCCAGTAGCTATCCCGACAGGGAGCATCAGCCCCAGCATTTT	CASSYPDREHQPQHF
TRBD2	TRBV7-2	once	TRBJ2-5	TGTGCCAGTAAAGCGGGAGGGCCGGTAGAGACCCAGTACTTC	CASKAGGPVETQYF
TRBD2	TRBV15	NA	TRBJ2-2	TGTGCCACCAGCAGAGATAGGGGTAGCGGGAGCACCGGGGAGCTGTTTTTT	CATSRDRGSGSTGELFF
NA	TRBV11-3	once	TRBJ1-2	TGTGCCAGCAGCTTAGGACCGGAGAACTATGGCTACACCTTC	CASSLGPENYGYTF
NA	TRBV4-2	few	TRBJ2-7	TGTGCCAGCAGCCAAGAGAGAGGCTACGAGCAGTACTTC	CASSQERGYEQYF
TRBD1	TRBV6-5	NA	TRBJ1-3	TGTGCCAGCAGCCCTACCCTGGACAGGCCTCGCACCATATATTTT	CASSPTLDRPRTIYF
NA	TRBV7-9	NA	TRBJ2-1	TGTGCCAGCCAAAGTAACAATGGTGTGCAGTTCTTC	CASQSNNGVQFF
NA	TRBV7-8	NA	TRBJ2-7	TGTGCCAGCAGCTTCAGGGGTTCTGGCTACGAGCAGTACTTC	CASSFRGSGYEQYF
TRBD2	TRBV2	NA	TRBJ2-3	TGTGCCAGCGCTACTAGCGGGAGCCCAGATACGCAGTATTTT	CASATSGSPDTQYF
NA	TRBV5-4	NA	TRBJ1-2	TGTGCCAGCAGCTTGGACGCCCCGGGTGGCTACACCTTC	CASSLDAPGGYTF
TRBD2	TRBV6-5	NA	TRBJ2-5	TGTGCCAGCAGTCCGGGGGGCCAAGAGACCCAGTACTTC	CASSPGGQETQYF
NA	TRBV5-1	NA	TRBJ1-2	TGCGCCAGCAGCTTGGGAACAGGGCTCTCGGATGGCTACACCTTC	CASSLGTGLSDGYTF
NA	TRBV12-2	NA	TRBJ1-6	TGTGCAAGTCGCTTAACAGGGAACTATTCACCCCTCCACTTT	CASRLTGNYSPLHF
TRBD1	TRBV5-6	NA	TRBJ2-4	TGTGCCAGCAGCTTGGACGACAGGGGGCGAGTCTACTTC	CASSLDDRGRVYF
TRBD1	TRBV2	NA	TRBJ1-1	TGTGCCAGCAGTGACCAGGGGGCACGGAACACTGAAGCTTTCTTT	CASSDQGARNTEAFF
TRBD2	TRBV9	NA	TRBJ2-3	TGTGCCAGCAGCGTTAGCGGGGGGCTCACAGATACGCAGTATTTT	CASSVSGGLTDTQYF